The text below deals with one TCR beta chain. As yet, its antigen is unknown. Per the study methods: Quality scores were absent from the junction-only immunoSEQ sequences, so filtering differed. The method was immunoSEQ multiplex PCR; TCRdb's version includes in-frame clones alone and lacks a portion of them. The V and J calls and the clone size are those of that table, but D and trimming were determined from the DNA. This repertoire shows about 2 million clones, around 96% found once; its top ten account for about 1.1%. This sample stems from a study of shared clonotypes between healthy human individuals. Background on the study: A donor's plate count was three for CD4 naive and three for CD4 memory; CD8 naive had two and CD8 memory one. Study-wide points: Against clonotypes common to all four donors, non-shared ones had lower generation probabilities. A handful of donors shared about 5% of their naive CD4 clonotypes.

V lost 1 base to trimming and J lost 2 bases, with 9 bases between them. This CDR3 comprises 14 residues. CDR1 SGHTA and CDR2 FQGNSA come from the germline V gene. The naive CD8 fraction comprised CD45RO-negative cells positively selected for CCR7 and excluded terminally differentiated effector memory CD45RA+ cells. The TCR was taken from a young man in good health. V gene TRBV7-2 combines with J gene TRBJ2-7; no clear D gene. The specimen was naive CD8+ T cells sorted from blood. CDR3 nucleotide sequence: TGTGCCAGCAGCTTAGACACAAGCCCCTACGAGCAGTACTTC. It specifies CASSLDTSPYEQYF.